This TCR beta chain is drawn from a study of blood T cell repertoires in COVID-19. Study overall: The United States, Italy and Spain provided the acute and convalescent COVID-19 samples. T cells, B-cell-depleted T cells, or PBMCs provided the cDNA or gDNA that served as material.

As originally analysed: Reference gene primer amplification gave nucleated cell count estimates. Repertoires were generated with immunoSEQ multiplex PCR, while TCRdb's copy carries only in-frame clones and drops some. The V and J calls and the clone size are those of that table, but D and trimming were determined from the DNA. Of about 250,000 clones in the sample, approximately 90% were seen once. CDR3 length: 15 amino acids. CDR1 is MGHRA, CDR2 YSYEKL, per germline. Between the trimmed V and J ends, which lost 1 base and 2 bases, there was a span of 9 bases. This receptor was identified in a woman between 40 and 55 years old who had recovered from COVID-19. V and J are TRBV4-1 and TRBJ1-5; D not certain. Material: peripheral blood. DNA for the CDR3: TGCGCCAGCAGCCAAGGACTACCCGGCAATCAGCCCCAGCATTTT. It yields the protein CASSQGLPGNQPQHF.